One and the same sample provided the 28 T cell receptor beta chains below, sequenced in a study of control samples from healthy donors and cancer patients. Assay used: immunoSEQ multiplex PCR; TCRdb lists only in-frame clones, some missing. In the table there are 70,000 or so clones, roughly 92% of which are singletons. Sequenced: blood. The source is a woman between 40 and 50 years old in good health.

This clone was seen a single time. The J gene is TRBJ2-5, the V gene TRBV5-1; D is undetermined. With 4 bases removed from V and 1 base from J, the gap between germline ends came to 2 bases. CDR3 length equals 11 residues. CDR1 is SGHRS, CDR2 YFSETQ, per germline. This chain's CDR3 is CASSLQETQYF. In DNA, the CDR3 is TGCGCCAGCAGCCTCCAAGAGACCCAGTACTTC.

The V gene is TRBV7-9, the J gene TRBJ2-5; maybe TRBD2 (6 bases). The CDR3 loop spans 16 amino acids. V lost 2 bases and J 5 bases, leaving 18 bases between the germline ends. Germline V lookup: CDR1 SEHNR, CDR2 FQNEAQ (reference sequence). The CDR3 DNA reads TGTGCCAGCAGCTTATTACTCCCGGGGGAAAGGGAGACCCAGTACTTC. This encodes CASSLLLPGERETQYF.

Of note for this clone: The missing conserved phenylalanine or tryptophan at the end of this CDR3 makes a read error likely. Because the CDR3's place on the DNA is in doubt, the DNA is left out and the CDR3 is given as listed by TCRdb. The chain recombines TRBV7-9 with TRBJ1-1; the table's D call of TRBD1 was not tested on the DNA. 12 amino acids form the CDR3, both terminal residues included. CDR1 SEHNR and CDR2 FQNEAQ come from the germline V gene (reference sequence). CDR3: CASSLVSQDRLL.

Concerning this clone: Other DNA sequences in this specimen translate into the identical CDR3. CDR3 amino acids: CASGTGPYEQYF. The CDR3 coding sequence is TGTGCCAGCGGGACAGGGCCCTACGAGCAGTACTTC. V is TRBV6-5 and J is TRBJ2-7, with 9 positions matching TRBD1. The V gene's germline CDR1 is MNHEY and CDR2 SVGAGI. The CDR3 sequence is 12 residues long. Losses at the gene ends were 8 bases for V and 2 bases for J; bases not matched to a gene: 1.

The chain employs TRBV6-5 and TRBJ1-2; D gene unclear. Germline-derived CDR1 and CDR2 are MNHEY and SVGAGI. Trimming pared 5 bases from V and 2 bases from J, leaving 9 bases between. This CDR3 spans 13 amino acids. DNA of the CDR3: TGTGCCAGCAGTCCCACAACCAACTATGGCTACACCTTC. Its protein is CASSPTTNYGYTF.

The chain employs TRBV5-8 and TRBJ2-2; 8 nucleotides align to TRBD2. V dropped 0 bases and J dropped 6; count of bases not matched to a gene: 7. This CDR3 has 16 amino acids. CDR1 is SGHTS, CDR2 YDEGEE, per germline. CDR3 region: CASSLERGMGPGELFF. Here the CDR3 DNA reads TGTGCCAGCAGCTTGGAGCGGGGGATGGGTCCCGGGGAGCTGTTTTTT.

V and J are TRBV6-4 and TRBJ1-5; D not certain. CDR1 MRHNA and CDR2 SNTAGT come from the germline V gene. The CDR3 loop spans 14 amino acids. Trimming pared 0 bases from V and 5 bases from J, leaving 8 bases between. The chain's CDR3 is CASSDSPGHQPQHF. In DNA, the CDR3 is TGTGCCAGCAGTGACTCTCCCGGGCATCAGCCCCAGCATTTT.

The CDR3 sequence is CASSYSSMGRDYGYTF. In DNA form, the CDR3 reads TGTGCCAGCAGTTACTCGAGCATGGGTCGGGACTATGGCTACACCTTC. V usage is TRBV6-5 and J usage is TRBJ1-2; D uncertain. The CDR3 is made up of 16 amino acids. Germline values: CDR1 MNHEY, CDR2 SVGAGI. With 0 bases removed from V and 3 bases from J, the gap between germline ends came to 14 bases.

The CDR3 spells CASSVTTSLSREQYF. The DNA of the CDR3 is TGTGCCAGTAGTGTCACTACCTCACTCTCGCGGGAGCAGTACTTC. The J gene is TRBJ2-7, the V gene TRBV19; D gene unclear. Germline V gives CDR1 LNHDA, CDR2 SQIVND (reference sequence). There are 15 residues in the CDR3. V lost 5 bases and J 7 bases, leaving 21 bases between the germline ends.

The V call is TRBV11-2, the J call TRBJ2-7; 11 bases line up with TRBD2. This CDR3 has 15 amino acids. After removal of 0 bases from V and 11 bases from J, the junction contained 9 bases not matched to a gene. Germline CDR1 SGHAT, CDR2 FQNNGV. CDR3 sequence: CASSLDGTSGRFEYF. CDR3 nucleotides: TGTGCCAGCAGCTTAGACGGGACTAGCGGAAGGTTTGAGTACTTC.

The J gene is TRBJ2-5, the V gene TRBV29-1; TRBD1 matches 9 bases. The CDR3 runs to 13 residues. Per the germline V gene, CDR1 is SQVTM and CDR2 is ANQGSEA. V lost 4 bases and J lost 6; bases outside the gene matches: 6. This chain's CDR3 is CSVAGTGLQTQYF. As DNA, the CDR3 is TGCAGCGTTGCCGGGACAGGGTTACAGACCCAGTACTTC.

The rearrangement links TRBV27 to TRBJ2-2; 9 nucleotides agree with TRBD2. V shed 2 bases and J 4 bases; nucleotides not matched to a gene: 8. Per the germline V gene, CDR1 is MNHEY and CDR2 is SMNVEV (reference sequence). The CDR3 loop spans 17 amino acids. Written as DNA, the CDR3 is TGTGCCAGCAGTTTACGGCGGACTAGCGACGGCACCGGGGAGCTGTTTTTT. Protein: CASSLRRTSDGTGELFF.

The chain has TRBV13 and TRBJ1-5, with 7 bases aligning to TRBD1. The CDR3 extends over 14 amino acids. The junction had 3 bases not matched to a gene; V was cut back by 5 bases and J by 2 bases. Germline lookup yields CDR1 PRHDT and CDR2 FYEKMQ (reference sequence). CDR3 sequence (DNA): TGTGCCAGCAGCCAAGGACAGGGCAATCAGCCCCAGCATTTT. Protein product: CASSQGQGNQPQHF.

This clone has just one count. This chain uses TRBV24-1 with TRBJ2-3; D ambiguous. Germline V gives CDR1 KGHDR, CDR2 SFDVKD. V dropped 12 bases and J dropped 1 base, with 13 bases sitting between them. The CDR3 runs 13 residues. Here the CDR3 DNA reads TGTGCCTCGCAACTTACAGGCACAGATACGCAGTATTTT. Residues: CASQLTGTDTQYF.

This clone has more than one count but fewer than ten. The chain uses TRBV19 and TRBJ2-7, with 11 bases aligning to TRBD1. In germline, CDR1 is LNHDA, CDR2 SQIVND (reference sequence). V was pared by 3 bases and J by 3 bases, with 7 bases of the junction left unmatched. The CDR3 sequence is 16 residues long. The CDR3 DNA follows: TGTGCCAGTAGTATGAGGGGACAGGGGGGACTCTACGAGCAGTACTTC. It specifies CASSMRGQGGLYEQYF.

The chain couples TRBV9 to TRBJ1-2; possibly TRBD1 for D (5 bases). CDR1 and CDR2 (germline): SGDLS, YYNGEE. V was trimmed by 0 bases and J by 5 bases, leaving 14 bases between them. The CDR3 runs to 15 residues. CDR3 nucleotide sequence: TGTGCCAGCAGCGTAGCGACTCTGGGGGTGTATGGCTACACCTTC. Translating it yields CASSVATLGVYGYTF.

This clone occurred once. The rearrangement joins TRBV4-3 to TRBJ2-5; the D gene could be TRBD1 or TRBD2 (6 bases each). V lost 4 bases to trimming and J lost 1 base, with 19 bases between them. Per germline, CDR1 LGHNA and CDR2 YSLEER. This CDR3 is 17 amino acids long. CDR3 in DNA: TGCGCCAGCAGCCCACGGTCGGGGGCGGTCCTCCAAGAGACCCAGTACTTC. Its protein is CASSPRSGAVLQETQYF.

The rearrangement links TRBV30 to TRBJ2-3, with 9 positions matching TRBD2. Per the germline V gene, CDR1 is GTSNPN and CDR2 is SVGIG (reference sequence). The CDR3 runs to 15 residues. The junction had 4 bases not matched to a gene; V was cut back by 1 base and J by 2 bases. The DNA of the CDR3 is TGTGCCTGGAGTGCCAGCGGGGGGTTCACAGATACGCAGTATTTT. It yields the protein CAWSASGGFTDTQYF.

The J gene is TRBJ2-7, the V gene TRBV5-1; D is perhaps TRBD1 (5 bases). Germline V gives CDR1 SGHRS, CDR2 YFSETQ. Deletions cut 2 bases from V and 3 bases from J, with 9 bases between. The length of the CDR3 is 13 residues. The DNA of the CDR3 is TGCGCCAGCAGCTTCAGGGCCGACTACGAGCAGTACTTC. It is translated as CASSFRADYEQYF. Using reference TRBV5-1 and TRBJ2-7 for the parts outside the CDR3, the full variable domain is KAGVTQTPRYLIKTRGQQVTLSCSPISGHRSVSWYQQTPGQGLQFLFEYFSETQRNKGNFPGRFSGRQFSNSRSEMNVSTLELGDSALYLCASSFRADYEQYFGPGTRLTVT.

The rearrangement joins TRBV25-1 to TRBJ1-4; no definite D call. Germline-derived CDR1 and CDR2 are MGHDK and SYGVNS. Trimming removed 8 bases from V and 6 bases from J, with 10 bases in between. This CDR3 spans 12 amino acids. CDR3 sequence reads: CASSPQDEKLFF. The CDR3 DNA follows: TGTGCCAGCTCCCCGCAGGATGAAAAACTGTTTTTT.

DNA for the CDR3: TGCGCCAGCAGCTTTATCGGACAGCCGAACACTGAAGCTTTCTTT. It specifies CASSFIGQPNTEAFF. The chain uses TRBV5-1 and TRBJ1-1, with D possibly being TRBD1 (6 bases). The V end was cut by 2 bases, the J end by 1 base, with 12 bases between. The length of the CDR3 is 15 residues. Germline lookup yields CDR1 SGHRS and CDR2 YFSETQ. Full variable domain (remainder filled in from reference TRBV5-1 and TRBJ1-1): KAGVTQTPRYLIKTRGQQVTLSCSPISGHRSVSWYQQTPGQGLQFLFEYFSETQRNKGNFPGRFSGRQFSNSRSEMNVSTLELGDSALYLCASSFIGQPNTEAFFGQGTRLTVV.

This clone turned up a few times. The chain couples TRBV15 to TRBJ2-1; the match to TRBD1 covers 7 bases. V was pared by 3 bases and J by 6 bases, with 8 bases of the junction left unmatched. CDR1 is LNHNV and CDR2 is YYDKDF in the germline V gene (reference sequence). The CDR3 has 15 residues. The CDR3 region is CATSSSGQPFNEQFF. CDR3 coding DNA: TGTGCCACCAGCAGTTCGGGACAGCCCTTCAATGAGCAGTTCTTC.

The chain couples TRBV30 to TRBJ2-7; 13 nucleotides align to TRBD2. Germline V gene data show CDR1 as GTSNPN and CDR2 as SVGIG (reference sequence). The CDR3 is 13 amino acids. The V gene end was trimmed by 7 bases and the J gene end by 4 bases; junction bases not matched to a gene: 4. As DNA, the CDR3 is TGTGCCTACGGACTAGCGGGGGTTTACGAGCAGTACTTC. Its translation is CAYGLAGVYEQYF.

This clone was detected once. The CDR3 nucleotides are TGTGCCAGCAGGGAAGGGACAGGGGCCTACAATGAGCAGTTCTTC. This translates into CASREGTGAYNEQFF. The chain has TRBV7-9 and TRBJ2-1; 10 bases fit TRBD1. CDR3 size: 15 residues. With V trimmed by 6 bases and J by 2 bases, 4 bases remained unmatched. Germline lookup yields CDR1 SEHNR and CDR2 FQNEAQ (reference sequence). Full variable domain (rest looked up from reference TRBV7-9 and TRBJ2-1): DTGVSQNPRHKITKRGQNVTFRCDPISEHNRLYWYRQTLGQGPEFLTYFQNEAQLEKSRLLSDRFSAERPKGSFSTLEIQRTEQGDSAMYLCASREGTGAYNEQFFGPGTRLTVL.

This chain links TRBV7-2 with TRBJ2-3; D ambiguous. Trimming stripped 5 bases from V and 0 bases from J, with 15 bases between. The germline CDR1 and CDR2 sequences are SGHTA and FQGNSA. CDR3 length: 16 residues. The DNA for the CDR3 is TGTGCCAGCAGCACATCTATAACGATGAGCACAGATACGCAGTATTTT. Protein: CASSTSITMSTDTQYF.

This clone is a singleton in its sample. The genes are TRBV5-1 and TRBJ2-2, with D possibly being TRBD1 or TRBD2 (5 bases each). Germline V lookup: CDR1 SGHRS, CDR2 YFSETQ. V was pared by 0 bases and J by 4 bases, with 13 bases between. The length of the CDR3 is 16 residues. CDR3 coding DNA: TGCGCCAGCAGCTTGGGGCAGGGACGAGGCACCGGGGAGCTGTTTTTT. Protein: CASSLGQGRGTGELFF.

This chain connects TRBV7-9 to TRBJ2-3; D unclear. Germline CDR1 SEHNR, CDR2 FQNEAQ (reference sequence). This CDR3 comprises 14 residues. V was shortened by 3 bases and J by 2 bases, with 9 bases between the two germline ends. DNA of the CDR3: TGTGCCAGCAGCTTTTCCCTCTACACAGATACGCAGTATTTT. Translation: CASSFSLYTDTQYF.

V usage is TRBV12-3 or TRBV12-4 and J usage is TRBJ2-1, with D perhaps matching TRBD1 or TRBD2 (5 bases each). The CDR3 is 12 residues long. V lost 6 bases, J lost 6 bases, and 9 bases lay in between. Written as DNA, the CDR3 is TGTGCCAGCAGCTGGGACGGCAATGAGCAGTTCTTC. This translates into CASSWDGNEQFF.